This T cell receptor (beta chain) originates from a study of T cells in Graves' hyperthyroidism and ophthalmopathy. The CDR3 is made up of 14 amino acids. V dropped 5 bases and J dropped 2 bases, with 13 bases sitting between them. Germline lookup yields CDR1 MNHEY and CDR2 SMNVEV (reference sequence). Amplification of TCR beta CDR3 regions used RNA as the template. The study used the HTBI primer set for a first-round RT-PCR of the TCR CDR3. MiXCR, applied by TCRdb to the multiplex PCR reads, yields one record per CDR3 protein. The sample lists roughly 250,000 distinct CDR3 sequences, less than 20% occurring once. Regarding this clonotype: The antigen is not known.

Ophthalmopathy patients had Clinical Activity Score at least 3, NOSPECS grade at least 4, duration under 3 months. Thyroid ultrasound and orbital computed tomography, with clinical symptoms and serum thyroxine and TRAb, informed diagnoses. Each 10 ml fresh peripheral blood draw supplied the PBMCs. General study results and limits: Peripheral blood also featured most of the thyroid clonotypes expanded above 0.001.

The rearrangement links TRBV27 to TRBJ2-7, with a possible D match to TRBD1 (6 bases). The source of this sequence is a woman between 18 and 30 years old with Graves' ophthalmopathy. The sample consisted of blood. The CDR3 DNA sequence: TGTGCCAGCAGTCCCCTGACAGGTACCTACGAGCAGTACTTC. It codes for CASSPLTGTYEQYF.